Listed below are T cell receptor beta chains from one sample, sequenced in a study of response to subunit inactivated influenza vaccine. One entry per CDR3 protein, called by TCRdb with MiXCR from the RT-PCR reads. This table holds around 580,000 distinct CDR3 sequences, approximately 14% found once. Sequencing used PBMCs from blood, obtained about 12 days after vaccination. Receptors originate from a man in his fifties or sixties who received an inactivated influenza vaccine. Both conserved end residues are part of each CDR3. Each record gives: J gene, D gene, clone size, V gene, CDR3 DNA, CDR3 protein. D genes are given only for firm matches. Rows give clone size only sometimes, using once, few, many, or a class for an expanded clone.

TRBJ2-7	.	.	TRBV7-9	TGTGCCAGCAGCTACTTCGGGACCAACGAGCAGTACTTC	CASSYFGTNEQYF
TRBJ2-5	TRBD2	.	TRBV5-6	TGTGCCAGCAGCTTGGGAGTTAGCGGGGGGACGGGAGAGACCCAGTACTTC	CASSLGVSGGTGETQYF
TRBJ2-7	TRBD2	few	TRBV10-3	TGTGCCATCAGTCCCGGGGGGAGAGGCTACGAGCAGTACTTC	CAISPGGRGYEQYF
TRBJ1-2	TRBD1	.	TRBV20-1	TGCAGTGCTAGAAAGGGGGCGCCTGGCTATGGCTACACCTTC	CSARKGAPGYGYTF
TRBJ2-2	.	few	TRBV14	TGTGCCAGCAGCCAATCATCCGCGGGTGCAACCGGGGAGCTGTTTTTT	CASSQSSAGATGELFF
TRBJ1-1	.	.	TRBV9	TGTGCCAGCAGCCAGACAGGCTTGATGAACACTGAAGCTTTCTTT	CASSQTGLMNTEAFF
TRBJ2-1	TRBD2	few	TRBV7-2	TGTGCCAGCAGCTTACCGGCAGCGGGAGGTTCTGAGCAGTTCTTC	CASSLPAAGGSEQFF
TRBJ1-2	TRBD1	.	TRBV4-3	TGCGCCAGCAGCCAAGAACCGGGACAGAATTACTATGGCTACACCTTC	CASSQEPGQNYYGYTF
TRBJ2-5	.	few	TRBV20-1	TGCAGTGCTCCACAGGGAGTGGAGACCCAGTACTTC	CSAPQGVETQYF
TRBJ2-2	.	once	TRBV12-3/TRBV12-4	TGTGCCAGCAGTTTAAATTTAGGGAACACCGGGGAGCTGTTTTTT	CASSLNLGNTGELFF
TRBJ2-1	.	few	TRBV11-2	TGTGCCAGCAGCCCGACCCCTGACAGCTCCTATGAGCAGTTCTTC	CASSPTPDSSYEQFF
TRBJ2-2	.	few	TRBV15	TGTGCCACCAGCAGAGAATACCTATCCATTAACACCGGGGAGCTGTTTTTT	CATSREYLSINTGELFF
TRBJ1-1	.	.	TRBV20-1	TGCAGTGCTAGGGATGGGGGCCTGAACACTGAAGCTTTCTTT	CSARDGGLNTEAFF
TRBJ2-5	.	few	TRBV20-1	TGCAGTGAAAAGAGGGGGGAGACCCAGTACTTC	CSEKRGETQYF
TRBJ1-1	TRBD1	.	TRBV3-1	TGTGCCAGCAGCCAAGCGACAGGGAATGAAGCTTTCTTT	CASSQATGNEAFF
TRBJ2-2	.	few	TRBV4-2	TGTGCCAGCAGCCTAACGACAGGCGGCACTGCCGGGGAGCTGTTTTTT	CASSLTTGGTAGELFF
TRBJ1-1	.	.	TRBV20-1	TGCAGTGCGACCCAGGGTGGCGGTAGCACTGAAGCTTTCTTT	CSATQGGGSTEAFF
TRBJ2-1	TRBD1	few	TRBV30	TGTGCCTGGAGTACCCTCAGGGGGCTCCATGAGCAGTTCTTC	CAWSTLRGLHEQFF
TRBJ2-1	.	many	TRBV29-1	TGCAGCGCCACCAGCTCCTACAATGAGCAGTTCTTC	CSATSSYNEQFF
TRBJ2-1	TRBD2	.	TRBV24-1	TGTGCCACCGAGCGGGATAGTGAGCAGTTCTTC	CATERDSEQFF
TRBJ1-1	.	few	TRBV11-3	TGTGCCAGCAGCGCTTACGAGGACACTGAAGCTTTCTTT	CASSAYEDTEAFF
TRBJ2-7	TRBD1	.	TRBV6-1	TGTGCCAGCAGCGAGACAGGGCTACTCCCCTACGAGCAGTACTTC	CASSETGLLPYEQYF
TRBJ1-2	.	.	TRBV19	TGTGCCAGTAGTATCTTCGGACGGCAGACCCTCCTCGACTATGGCTACACCTTC	CASSIFGRQTLLDYGYTF
TRBJ2-3	.	few	TRBV5-1	TGCGCCAGCAGCTTGGCGGGTGAAAGCACAGATACGCAGTATTTT	CASSLAGESTDTQYF
TRBJ2-1	TRBD2	many	TRBV7-8	TGTGCCAGCAGCCCCATTGTGAGCGGGGCCTACAATGAGCAGTTCTTC	CASSPIVSGAYNEQFF
TRBJ2-7	.	few	TRBV20-1	TGCAGTGCTAGACCGGTACAGGGCTACGAGCAGTACTTC	CSARPVQGYEQYF
TRBJ2-1	TRBD2	few	TRBV20-1	TGCAGTGCCATTCCTTACTTAGCGGGGGGGCGAAATGAGCAGTTCTTC	CSAIPYLAGGRNEQFF
TRBJ1-5	TRBD1	.	TRBV6-5	TGTGCCAGCAGTTACGGGACAGGCAACAATCAGCCCCAGCATTTT	CASSYGTGNNQPQHF
TRBJ1-5	.	.	TRBV30	TGTGCCTGGAGTGCCGGGCAGGGGAATCAGCCCCAGCATTTT	CAWSAGQGNQPQHF
TRBJ2-1	TRBD2	.	TRBV27	TGTGCCAGCAGTTTAGTGGCGGGAGGAGGTGAGCAGTTCTTC	CASSLVAGGGEQFF
TRBJ2-7	TRBD2	.	TRBV10-2	TGCGCCAGCATGGGCGGGGGGGCTTTTGGCGAGCAGTACTTC	CASMGGGAFGEQYF
TRBJ2-7	TRBD2	few	TRBV20-1	TGCAGTGCTCAACTAGCGGGGCTCTACGAGCAGTACTTC	CSAQLAGLYEQYF
TRBJ2-7	.	.	TRBV4-2	TGTGCCAGCAGCCAACGAGGGGAGGTCGGCTACGAGCAGTACTTC	CASSQRGEVGYEQYF
TRBJ1-3	.	.	TRBV20-1	TGCAGTGCTAGCCGGGGACACTACTCTGGAAACACCATATATTTT	CSASRGHYSGNTIYF
TRBJ1-1	TRBD1	.	TRBV6-1	TGTGCCAGCAGCGAGGGGGCGGTCACTGAAGCTTTCTTT	CASSEGAVTEAFF
TRBJ1-4	.	few	TRBV12-3/TRBV12-4	TGTGCCAGCAGTTTAGTTATGGGGGCGGGAGAAAAACTGTTTTTT	CASSLVMGAGEKLFF
TRBJ2-7	.	.	TRBV7-9	TGTGCCAGCAGCTTAGAAATTGTGGGCTCCGAGCAGTACTTC	CASSLEIVGSEQYF
TRBJ2-7	TRBD2	many	TRBV10-3	TGTGCCATCAGTGAGTCGGGAAAAAGCGGGATGGGCTCCTACGAGCAGTACTTC	CAISESGKSGMGSYEQYF
TRBJ2-7	TRBD2	few	TRBV7-2	TGTGCCAGCAGCTTAGGAGCGGGAGGGCTCTACGAGCAGTACTTC	CASSLGAGGLYEQYF
TRBJ2-3	TRBD1	many	TRBV15	TGTGCCACCAGAATAACAGGGGGAGGCACAGATACGCAGTATTTT	CATRITGGGTDTQYF
TRBJ2-1	.	.	TRBV4-3	TGCGCCAGCAGCCAAGATCGATGGAATGAGCAGTTCTTC	CASSQDRWNEQFF
TRBJ2-1	.	.	TRBV7-2	TGTGCCAGCAGCTTAGGATTGGGGGGGGCGCGGTACAATGAGCAGTTCTTC	CASSLGLGGARYNEQFF
TRBJ2-5	TRBD1	few	TRBV6-1	TGTGCCAGCAGCCAGGGACAGGGAAGGCTAGAGACCCAGTACTTC	CASSQGQGRLETQYF
TRBJ2-2	TRBD2	few	TRBV9	TGTGCCAGCAGCGGCCCCGGGACTAGCGGGGGCCCAACCAGCGGGGAGCTGTTTTTT	CASSGPGTSGGPTSGELFF
TRBJ1-5	.	.	TRBV3-1	TGTGCCAGCAGCCAAGACATTAGCAATCAGCCCCAGCATTTT	CASSQDISNQPQHF
TRBJ1-4	.	few	TRBV2	TGTGCCAGCAGTGATAGGCCTGGGACTAATGAAAAACTGTTTTTT	CASSDRPGTNEKLFF
TRBJ2-6	.	.	TRBV10-2	TGCGCCAGCAGAAGTGGAGGGAGCTCTGGGGCCAACGTCCTGACTTTC	CASRSGGSSGANVLTF
TRBJ2-2	.	.	TRBV20-1	TGCAGTGCTAGGGACGGTGGGGGGGCCCCCGGGGAGCTGTTTTTT	CSARDGGGAPGELFF
TRBJ1-2	.	.	TRBV6-5	TGTGCCAGCACCGACCCGGCCTATGGCTACACCTTC	CASTDPAYGYTF
TRBJ2-7	.	few	TRBV7-9	TGTGCCAGCAGCTTAGTGGACTACCCCTACGAGCAGTACTTC	CASSLVDYPYEQYF
TRBJ2-1	.	.	TRBV6-1	TGTGCCAGCAGTGAGGGAAGAAGGTTAATCGGTGAGCAGTTCTTC	CASSEGRRLIGEQFF
TRBJ2-3	TRBD1	few	TRBV12-3/TRBV12-4	TGTGCCAGCAGTTTAAATCGGGACAGGAGCACAGATACGCAGTATTTT	CASSLNRDRSTDTQYF
TRBJ2-3	.	few	TRBV9	TGTGCCAGCAGCATACGACACACAGATACGCAGTATTTT	CASSIRHTDTQYF
TRBJ2-5	TRBD1	.	TRBV20-1	TGCAGTGCTAGAGATCTGGGGACAGGGTTCGAGACCCAGTACTTC	CSARDLGTGFETQYF
TRBJ2-6	.	few	TRBV27	TGTGCCAGCAGTTTTTACTTTGGGGCCAACGTCCTGACTTTC	CASSFYFGANVLTF
TRBJ1-5	.	.	TRBV15	TGTGCCACCAGCAGAGACAGTTACAATCAGCCCCAGCATTTT	CATSRDSYNQPQHF
TRBJ2-7	TRBD2	many	TRBV5-1	TGCGCCAGCAGCCCGGGACTAGCGGGGGACGAGCAGTACTTC	CASSPGLAGDEQYF
TRBJ1-2	TRBD1	.	TRBV6-1	TGTGCCAGCAGCCGAAGACAGGGGCTTTCTAACGGCTACACCTTC	CASSRRQGLSNGYTF
TRBJ2-1	TRBD2	.	TRBV28	TGTGCCAGCAGTTACCCAGCTAGCGGGGGGACCCTGAATGAGCAGTTCTTC	CASSYPASGGTLNEQFF